This TCR beta chain is drawn from a study of blood T cell repertoires in COVID-19. The CDR3 is made up of 14 amino acids. Trimming took 0 bases from V and 7 from J, leaving 10 bases between them. Germline CDR1 reads SGHRS; CDR2 reads YFSETQ. Authors' methods: Nucleated cell number was recorded as an estimate derived from reference gene primer amplification. The repertoire was sequenced with immunoSEQ multiplex PCR; TCRdb's copy has only in-frame clones and lacks some. That table gives V, J and clone size, and the DNA gave D and trimming. The sample lists approximately 70,000 clones, 60% to 85% occurring once.

This sequence originates from an elderly woman with active or convalescent COVID-19. The rearrangement joins TRBV5-1 to TRBJ2-2; D gene unclear. The specimen sequenced was peripheral blood. As DNA, the CDR3 is TGCGCCAGCAGCTTGGCCCAGTCGGGCGGGGAGCTGTTTTTT. It specifies CASSLAQSGGELFF. Based on the CDR3 plus reference TRBV5-1 and TRBJ2-2, the full variable domain is KAGVTQTPRYLIKTRGQQVTLSCSPISGHRSVSWYQQTPGQGLQFLFEYFSETQRNKGNFPGRFSGRQFSNSRSEMNVSTLELGDSALYLCASSLAQSGGELFFGEGSRLTVL.